Listed here is a single TCR beta chain. No antigen is known for it. Qualities for individual bases were not recorded, and no much larger clone is one base off. This record belongs to a study of blood T cell repertoires in COVID-19 (dated by TCRdb to 2020 to 2022). Regarding the complete study: Collaborator samples came from the United States, Italy and Spain and covered acute and convalescent phases of COVID-19. A freely available public database, intended as a resource for researchers studying the immune response to SARS-CoV-2, is where the repertoires were released. Samples were obtained from the ongoing ImmuneRACE study (first 160 participants) and from about 1,300 subjects provided by 6 global collaborators. The material from the prospective study consisted of cDNA or gDNA derived from T cells, B-cell-depleted T cells, or PBMCs. Nearly every sample came with metadata listing a de-identified subject ID, COVID-19 status, age in years and sex. Deeply sampled blood TCRbeta repertoires from subjects exposed to, actively infected with, or recovered from COVID-19 were included in the dataset. Where available, HLA class I and class II types were taken from metadata supplied by the sample provider and were not determined by assay-based typing.

Collaborating institutions collected whole blood in K2EDTA tubes following their own protocols. For TCRbeta analysis, collaborators shipped samples in one of three forms: frozen whole blood, isolated PBMCs, or DNA extracted from either of those sample types. The immunoSEQ Assay, a bias-controlled multiplex PCR, was used to amplify TCRbeta CDR3 regions from genomic DNA. From the authors' description of their analysis: Nucleated cell counts per sample were estimated from amplification of reference gene primers within the assay. To quantify the absolute abundance of each unique TCRbeta CDR3 rearrangement, sequence reads were collapsed and filtered. Productive Simpson clonality was computed per sample as the square root of Simpson's diversity index over productive rearrangements. The clones in this table, taken by TCRdb from immuneACCESS, are in-frame only. Not every clone is retained; where verified, under half of the shortfall comes from an unresolved V gene, and the cause of the rest is unknown. V and J calls and clone size are given by that table; D and trimming were obtained from the DNA. The sample table contains a few hundred thousand clones; only one count was recorded for approximately 80% of them. The ten largest account for about 10% of the sample.

CDR3 length: 14 amino acids, cysteine to phenylalanine. CDR3 DNA only is kept here, 42 bases in frame from base 1. CDR1 MNHNS and CDR2 SASEGT are derived from the germline V gene. V gives up 4 bases and J gives up 2 bases, and the segment between their germline ends measures 9 bases. On the study overall, not on this receptor specifically: The quantity of clinical and demographic metadata differed by source and by participant and was supplied without curation.

Sequencing input: peripheral blood. The chain links TRBV6-1 with TRBJ2-1, and the D gene may be TRBD2, 5 bases matching. This receptor was obtained from a woman older than 75 with acute or convalescent COVID-19. CDR3 loop: CASSAAAPYNEQFF. DNA sequence: TGTGCCAGCAGTGCAGCGGCACCCTACAATGAGCAGTTCTTC.